This paragraph covers one T cell receptor beta chain sequence. The CDR3 length is 14 residues. Trimming took 3 bases from V and 0 from J, leaving 6 bases between them. The germline gives CDR1 LGHNT, CDR2 FRNRAP. Method: immunoSEQ multiplex PCR; TCRdb's copy keeps in-frame clones and lacks some. The sample has around 78,000 clones, 93% seen once. The data belong to a study of T cell changes during pregnancy in multiple sclerosis. The sequence derives from a female donor with multiple sclerosis, enrolled in a pregnancy study. The V gene is TRBV12-5, the J gene TRBJ2-4; D gene ambiguous. Sequencing used peripheral blood, obtained in the second trimester of pregnancy. The CDR3 region is CASGFGGAKNIQYF. For the CDR3, the DNA is TGTGCTAGTGGTTTCGGCGGAGCCAAAAACATTCAGTACTTC.